The 28 T cell receptor beta chains below were found in one sample sequenced in a study of T cell responses to AZD1222 COVID-19 vaccine. Assay: immunoSEQ multiplex PCR; the TCRdb copy retains only in-frame clones and omits some. The data hold some 62,000 clones, with 65% to 80% observed a single time. Sequenced material: peripheral blood, taken on day 0 of AZD1222 vaccination. These receptors all come from an adult in good health.

The V gene is TRBV28, the J gene TRBJ2-7; the match to TRBD1 covers 7 bases. Germline V gives CDR1 MDHEN, CDR2 SYDVKM. The V gene end was trimmed by 7 bases and the J gene end by 2 bases; junction bases not matched to a gene: 8. The CDR3 runs 14 residues. CDR3 residues: CASNIRDSPYEQYF. CDR3 nucleotides: TGTGCCAGCAACATCCGGGACAGTCCCTACGAGCAGTACTTC. Full variable domain (remainder filled in from reference TRBV28 and TRBJ2-7): DVKVTQSSRYLVKRTGEKVFLECVQDMDHENMFWYRQDPGLGLRLIYFSYDVKMKEKGDIPEGYSVSREKKERFSLILESASTNQTSMYLCASNIRDSPYEQYFGPGTRLTVT.

V usage is TRBV7-9 and J usage is TRBJ1-6, with 10 bases that match TRBD1. This CDR3 is 13 amino acids long. With 10 bases clipped from V and 10 bases from J, the junction kept 7 bases outside the gene matches. Germline V CDR1 and CDR2: SEHNR, FQNEAQ (reference sequence). For the CDR3, the DNA is TGTGCCATCCCCGGGACAGGGGTCTCACCCCTCCACTTT. This gives the protein CAIPGTGVSPLHF. Based on the CDR3 plus reference TRBV7-9 and TRBJ1-6, the full variable domain is DTGVSQNPRHKITKRGQNVTFRCDPISEHNRLYWYRQTLGQGPEFLTYFQNEAQLEKSRLLSDRFSAERPKGSFSTLEIQRTEQGDSAMYLCAIPGTGVSPLHFGNGTRLTVT.

The V and J genes are TRBV3-1 (or the pseudogene TRBV3-2) and TRBJ1-6; 7 nucleotides agree with TRBD1. The CDR3 has 14 residues. V trimming: 1 base; J trimming: 7 bases; junction bases outside the gene matches: 1. Germline-derived CDR1 and CDR2 are LGHDT and YNNKEL (reference sequence). CDR3 sequence reads: CASSQGQGNSPLHF. CDR3 nucleotide sequence: TGTGCCAGCAGCCAAGGACAGGGAAATTCACCCCTCCACTTT.

This clone was observed a single time. The V gene is TRBV9, the J gene TRBJ1-6; 7 bases agree with TRBD1. V shed 4 bases and J 10 bases; nucleotides not matched to a gene: 8. The germline V gene encodes CDR1 SGDLS and CDR2 YYNGEE. This CDR3 region has 14 residues. The CDR3 spells CASSPRDSFSPLHF. The CDR3 DNA is TGTGCCAGCAGCCCCCGGGACAGCTTCTCACCCCTCCACTTT. The full variable domain, completed using reference TRBV9 and TRBJ1-6, is DSGVTQTPKHLITATGQRVTLRCSPRSGDLSVYWYQQSLDQGLQFLIQYYNGEERAKGNILERFSAQQFPDLHSELNLSSLELGDSALYFCASSPRDSFSPLHFGNGTRLTVT.

The chain is built from TRBV4-3 and TRBJ1-3; D is uncertain. This CDR3 region has 17 residues. Germline loops: CDR1 LGHNA, CDR2 YSLEER. With 0 bases removed from V and 0 bases from J, the gap between germline ends came to 12 bases. The DNA of the CDR3 is TGCGCCAGCAGCCAAGACAGTGGGAGGGACTCTGGAAACACCATATATTTT. Amino acid sequence: CASSQDSGRDSGNTIYF.

The J gene is TRBJ1-2, the V gene TRBV9, with TRBD1 as a possible D gene (6 bases). Deletions cut 0 bases from V and 4 bases from J, with 10 bases between. This CDR3 has 14 residues. Germline V CDR1 and CDR2: SGDLS, YYNGEE. In nucleotides, the CDR3 is TGTGCCAGCAGCGTAGTGGGGGGCCCCTATGGCTACACCTTC. Protein product: CASSVVGGPYGYTF.

The rearrangement joins TRBV15 to TRBJ1-5; unclear D gene. The CDR3 length is 15 residues. Germline values: CDR1 LNHNV, CDR2 YYDKDF (reference sequence). V lost 0 bases and J 3 bases, leaving 9 bases between the germline ends. In DNA, the CDR3 is TGTGCCACCAGCAGAGATTCGGCAGTCAATCAGCCCCAGCATTTT. Translated: CATSRDSAVNQPQHF.

The gene calls are TRBV4-1 and TRBJ2-3; unclear D gene. Germline CDR1 and CDR2: MGHRA and YSYEKL. The CDR3 is 15 amino acids. V gave up 2 bases and J gave up 1 base, with 10 bases separating them. The CDR3: CASSQFVFGTDTQYF. CDR3 nucleotides: TGCGCCAGCAGCCAATTCGTGTTTGGCACAGATACGCAGTATTTT.

This chain connects TRBV29-1 to TRBJ1-1; no reliable D call. The CDR3 spans 13 residues. Trimming shortened V by 4 bases and J by 0 bases, and 9 bases separated the two germline ends. Germline V CDR1 and CDR2: SQVTM, ANQGSEA. The DNA for the CDR3 is TGCAGCGTTGTTGGCAGGTTGAACACTGAAGCTTTCTTT. Its protein product is CSVVGRLNTEAFF.

In its sample, this clone was seen a few times. V and J are TRBV3-1 (or the pseudogene TRBV3-2) and TRBJ2-5; D gene unclear. The V gene's germline CDR1 is LGHDT and CDR2 YNNKEL (reference sequence). CDR3 length: 13 amino acids. Trimming cost V 0 bases and J 4 bases, with 6 bases left between them. The CDR3 DNA is TGTGCCAGCAGCCAAGATATGGGAGAGACCCAGTACTTC. It codes for CASSQDMGETQYF.

V gene TRBV5-1 combines with J gene TRBJ2-1; D unresolved. CDR1 is SGHRS, CDR2 YFSETQ, per germline. V lost 2 bases, J lost 6 bases, and 12 bases lay in between. The CDR3 has 14 amino acids. DNA for the CDR3: TGCGCCAGCAGCTTAGAGTGGGGAAGCAATGAGCAGTTCTTC. It codes for CASSLEWGSNEQFF.

In its sample, this clone was seen a few times. The V gene is TRBV19, the J gene TRBJ1-5; D might be TRBD1 (5 bases). The CDR3 runs to 17 residues. The V end was cut by 2 bases, the J end by 6 bases, with 20 bases between. Germline V gives CDR1 LNHDA, CDR2 SQIVND (reference sequence). The CDR3 here is CASSILSEEGLGQPQHF. The CDR3 nucleotides are TGTGCCAGTAGTATATTATCAGAGGAGGGGTTGGGTCAGCCCCAGCATTTT.

The chain employs TRBV7-9 and TRBJ2-7; 7 positions agree with TRBD1. CDR1 and CDR2 (germline): SEHNR, FQNEAQ (reference sequence). This CDR3 contains 13 residues. J was trimmed by 6 bases and V by 1 base; bases with no gene match: 3. The CDR3 DNA sequence: TGTGCCAGCAGCTTAGGACAGGGCGGCGAGCAGTACTTC. Translation gives CASSLGQGGEQYF.

The rearrangement links TRBV12-3 or TRBV12-4 to TRBJ1-1; D remains ambiguous. The CDR3 has 13 amino acids. Trimming removed 6 bases from V and 3 bases from J, with 11 bases in between. CDR3 bases: TGTGCCAGCAGGTGGGTGTCGGACACTGAAGCTTTCTTT. This translates into CASRWVSDTEAFF.

The table lists this clone with a few counts. The chain has TRBV5-6 and TRBJ1-4; the D gene is possibly TRBD1 (5 bases). V gave up 5 bases and J gave up 4 bases, with 12 bases separating them. Germline V CDR1 and CDR2: SGHDT, YYEEEE. The CDR3 runs to 14 residues. CDR3 protein: CASRSTANNEKLFF. The DNA of the CDR3 is TGTGCCAGCAGGTCGACAGCTAATAATGAAAAACTGTTTTTT.

This clone was seen more than once but under ten times. The V gene is TRBV18, the J gene TRBJ2-2, with unresolved D. Trimming shortened V by 2 bases and J by 2 bases, and 9 bases separated the two germline ends. The CDR3 length is 15 residues. Per germline, CDR1 KGHSH and CDR2 LQKENI. The CDR3 nucleotides read TGTGCCAGCTCACCAATCCAGACTAACACCGGGGAGCTGTTTTTT. It yields the protein CASSPIQTNTGELFF.

This clone has just a few counts. The rearrangement uses TRBV24-1 and TRBJ1-2; D is ambiguous. CDR3 size: 14 residues. Between the trimmed V and J ends, which lost 3 bases and 4 bases, there was a span of 11 bases. CDR1 is KGHDR, CDR2 SFDVKD, per germline. This chain's CDR3 is CATSDDPGIYGYTF. The CDR3 bases are TGTGCCACCAGTGATGATCCCGGGATCTATGGCTACACCTTC.

J is TRBJ1-1 and V is TRBV30; D gene ambiguous. The CDR3 has 12 amino acids. V dropped 0 bases and J dropped 5 bases, with 7 bases sitting between them. In germline, CDR1 is GTSNPN, CDR2 SVGIG (reference sequence). The DNA for the CDR3 is TGTGCCTGGAGTGTGGGAGGGACTGAAGCTTTCTTT. It translates to CAWSVGGTEAFF.

The chain couples TRBV2 to TRBJ1-3; a possible D gene is TRBD1 (6 bases). Germline V gene data show CDR1 as SNHLY and CDR2 as FYNNEI. CDR3 size: 16 residues. Trimming shortened V by 5 bases and J by 2 bases, and 16 bases separated the two germline ends. CDR3 amino acids: CASSREGGAPGNTIYF. CDR3 coding DNA: TGTGCCAGCAGTCGCGAGGGGGGCGCCCCTGGAAACACCATATATTTT.

The chain recombines TRBV27 with TRBJ1-4; D is possibly TRBD1 (5 bases). Germline CDR1 reads MNHEY; CDR2 reads SMNVEV (reference sequence). V was pared by 4 bases and J by 7 bases, with 10 bases between. This CDR3 spans 13 amino acids. In DNA, the CDR3 is TGTGCCAGCAGTTGGGGGGTGGGTGAAAAACTGTTTTTT. Its translation: CASSWGVGEKLFF.

The CDR3 DNA follows: TGTGCCAGCAGTTACTCGATGCGGCGGAGACAAGAGACCCAGTACTTC. It translates to CASSYSMRRRQETQYF. The genes are TRBV6-2 or TRBV6-3 and TRBJ2-5; D call uncertain. The CDR3 loop spans 16 amino acids. Germline V gives CDR1 MNHEY, CDR2 SVGEGT. Trimming removed 0 bases from V and 2 bases from J, with 13 bases in between.

V and J are TRBV3-1 (or the pseudogene TRBV3-2) and TRBJ2-3, with D possibly being TRBD1 or TRBD2 (5 bases each). The CDR3 runs to 13 residues. CDR1 LGHDT and CDR2 YNNKEL come from the germline V gene (reference sequence). Trimming stripped 0 bases from V and 6 bases from J, with 7 bases between. The CDR3: CASSQEWGDTQYF. Here the CDR3 DNA reads TGTGCCAGCAGCCAAGAATGGGGGGATACGCAGTATTTT.

This clone was recorded only once. The chain is built from TRBV6-1 and TRBJ2-7; 7 positions match TRBD1. This CDR3 has 15 residues. The junction had 10 bases not matched to a gene; V was cut back by 2 bases and J by 6 bases. Germline CDR1 MNHNS, CDR2 SASEGT. The CDR3 loop reads CASSETGRGRTEQYF. The CDR3 coding sequence is TGTGCCAGCAGTGAAACCGGAAGGGGGCGGACCGAGCAGTACTTC.

This chain links TRBV5-4 with TRBJ1-6, with 8 bases lining up with TRBD1. CDR3 length: 16 amino acids. Germline loops: CDR1 SGHNT, CDR2 YYREEE (reference sequence). V trimming: 4 bases; J trimming: 9 bases; junction bases outside the gene matches: 12. This CDR3 is CASSPGQGRGTSPLHF. CDR3 in DNA: TGTGCCAGCAGCCCCGGACAGGGCAGGGGTACTTCACCCCTCCACTTT.

J is TRBJ2-1 and V is TRBV7-9; the D gene is possibly TRBD2 (5 bases). CDR1 is SEHNR, CDR2 FQNEAQ, per germline (reference sequence). The CDR3 is 13 amino acids. V lost 5 bases, J lost 4 bases, and 9 bases lay in between. The CDR3 spells CASSTPGYNEQFF. CDR3 bases: TGTGCCAGCAGCACCCCGGGATACAATGAGCAGTTCTTC.

The chain combines TRBV3-1 (or the pseudogene TRBV3-2) with TRBJ2-5; D is possibly TRBD1 (5 bases). Per the germline V gene, CDR1 is LGHDT and CDR2 is YNNKEL (reference sequence). Deletions cut 2 bases from V and 1 base from J, with 8 bases between. This CDR3 is built from 14 residues. The CDR3: CASSQRGLQETQYF. CDR3 sequence (DNA): TGTGCCAGCAGCCAAAGGGGTCTCCAAGAGACCCAGTACTTC.

This clone was observed a handful of times. J is TRBJ2-2 and V is TRBV12-5, with TRBD2 matching over 12 bases. Per the germline V gene, CDR1 is LGHNT and CDR2 is FRNRAP. The CDR3 is made up of 17 amino acids. J lost 0 bases, V lost 5 bases, and 4 bases had no gene match. The CDR3 bases are TGTGCTAGTGGTCGACTAGCGGGGGCCGCGAACACCGGGGAGCTGTTTTTT. The encoded protein is CASGRLAGAANTGELFF. The variable domain in full, completed from reference TRBV12-5 and TRBJ2-2, reads DARVTQTPRHKVTEMGQEVTMRCQPILGHNTVFWYRQTMMQGLELLAYFRNRAPLDDSGMPKDRFSAEMPDATLATLKIQPSEPRDSAVYFCASGRLAGAANTGELFFGEGSRLTVL.

This clone showed up just a few times. The chain carries TRBV4-2 and TRBJ2-5; TRBD1 is a possible D gene (6 bases). Germline V gives CDR1 LGHNA, CDR2 YNFKEQ. The CDR3 length is 13 residues. Deletions cut 6 bases from V and 3 bases from J, with 11 bases between. This chain's CDR3 is CASRYAGEETQYF. In DNA, the CDR3 is TGTGCCAGCAGGTACGCAGGGGAAGAGACCCAGTACTTC.